This is a list of T cell receptor beta chains from one sample in a study of cytomegalovirus exposure and HLA in healthy donors. The data were produced by immunoSEQ multiplex PCR, yet TCRdb's version contains in-frame clones alone and is incomplete. The repertoire holds more than 80,000 clones, with 88% as singletons. Material for sequencing was PBMCs. The receptors were sampled from a woman aged 18 to 35 in good health and CMV-seropositive. Both conserved end residues are part of each CDR3. Each record gives: CDR3 protein, CDR3 DNA, V gene, clone size, J gene, D gene. The D gene is left open where the match is weak. Size tells how often a clone was seen (once, few, many) or the class of an expanded clone, and some rows leave it out.

CASSPTTGIGYTF TGTGCCAGCTCACCCACGACAGGGATAGGCTACACCTTC TRBV18 - TRBJ1-2 TRBD1
CASSVSGTGELFF TGTGCCAGCAGCGTATCCGGCACCGGGGAGCTGTTTTTT TRBV9 - TRBJ2-2 -
CASSLTGGYYGYTF TGTGCCAGCAGTCTGACAGGGGGCTACTATGGCTACACCTTC TRBV27 - TRBJ1-2 TRBD1
CASSPPSVNEQFF TGTGCCAGCTCACCACCGTCTGTTAATGAGCAGTTCTTC TRBV18 - TRBJ2-1 -
CASSPNFGDYGYTF TGTGCCAGCTCACCAAACTTCGGAGATTATGGCTACACCTTC TRBV18 - TRBJ1-2 -
CASRDRWTGNTEAFF TGTGCCAGCAGAGACCGCTGGACAGGGAATACTGAAGCTTTCTTT TRBV2 - TRBJ1-1 TRBD1
CASSPRGQGLSTDTQYF TGTGCCAGCAGTCCACGGGGACAGGGGCTTAGCACAGATACGCAGTATTTT TRBV28 - TRBJ2-3 TRBD1
CAITRQGDFYGYTF TGTGCCATCACCAGACAGGGCGACTTCTATGGCTACACCTTC TRBV6-1 - TRBJ1-2 TRBD1
CASSLDVGTSGGGF TGTGCCAGCAGCTTAGACGTCGGGACTAGCGGGGGGGGTTTT TRBV7-9 - TRBJ2-3 TRBD2
CASSRIRGDNEKLFF TGCGCCAGCAGCCGGATCAGGGGGGATAATGAAAAACTGTTTTTT TRBV4-1 - TRBJ1-4 TRBD1
CASSQTHPGGGNYGYTF TGCGCCAGCAGCCAGACCCACCCCGGGGGGGGAAACTATGGCTACACCTTC TRBV4-3 - TRBJ1-2 -
CAISPGTSGPGGTQYF TGTGCCATCAGCCCCGGGACTAGCGGGCCGGGGGGGACCCAGTACTTC TRBV10-3 - TRBJ2-5 TRBD2
CASSGTGFGNTIYF TGTGCCAGCAGTGGTACAGGGTTCGGTAACACCATATATTTT TRBV2 - TRBJ1-3 -
CASSKIDRLNTEAFF TGTGCCAGCAGCAAAATTGACAGACTGAACACTGAAGCTTTCTTT TRBV7-9 once TRBJ1-1 -